This T cell receptor (beta chain) derives from a study of T-cell memory formation after mild COVID-19. Study-level background: Largely, the TCR clusters proved donor specific.

This clonotype was found a few times. Each CDR3 protein is one row after TCRdb ran MiXCR on the 5' RACE reads. In the table there are about 290,000 distinct CDR3 sequences, about a sixth of which are singletons. J lost 3 bases, V lost 3 bases, and 7 bases had no gene match. Germline V gene lookup returns CDR1 SGDLS and CDR2 YYNGEE. This CDR3 is built from 15 residues. The sequence came from a man younger than 35 who had mild COVID-19 (a few samples of this study predate the infection). Cell type and time point are not known. The chain has TRBV9 and TRBJ2-5; 8 nucleotides align to TRBD2. The source material was PBMCs or a T cell subset sorted from them (not recorded which). The CDR3 DNA reads as TGTGCCAGCAGCGCTCTAGAAGCGGGGGAAGAGACCCAGTACTTC. Protein: CASSALEAGEETQYF.